Described below is a single T cell receptor (beta chain) sequence and its context. Its antigen is unidentified. This sample stems from a study of a mutant IDH1 vaccine in newly diagnosed glioma. Overall study context: Patients came in for eight vaccinations, in weeks 1, 3, 5, 7, 11, 15, 19 and 23. Beforehand, treatment had been radiotherapy, temozolomide, or both; the majority received both. Once 4-6 weeks had passed after radiotherapy alone, vaccination started, or it started with temozolomide cycles. Findings of the study overall: Pseudoprogression appears to have had no connection to changes in top peripheral T cell clonotypes.

Data came from immunoSEQ multiplex PCR; TCRdb stores just in-frame clones and leaves some out. The data hold around 28,000 clones, with 82% observed a single time. Time point of the sample: week 23, last vaccination. The content of each vaccine dose was 300 ug of mutant IDH1 20-mer peptide, and topical imiquimod accompanied it. Germline values: CDR1 SGHRS, CDR2 YFSETQ. The CDR3 consists of 16 residues. The germline V and J ends were trimmed by 5 bases and 7 bases, with 24 bases remaining between them. The source was PBMCs, collected from a glioma patient whose treatment included an IDH1 peptide vaccine. This TCR came from a woman aged 25 to 39 with glioma. This sequence joins TRBV5-1 and TRBJ1-1, with D perhaps TRBD1 (6 bases). CDR3 nucleotides: TGCGCCAGCAGATTCCCGCAGGGGAGGCTTTCAAGTGAAGCTTTCTTT. As protein: CASRFPQGRLSSEAFF.